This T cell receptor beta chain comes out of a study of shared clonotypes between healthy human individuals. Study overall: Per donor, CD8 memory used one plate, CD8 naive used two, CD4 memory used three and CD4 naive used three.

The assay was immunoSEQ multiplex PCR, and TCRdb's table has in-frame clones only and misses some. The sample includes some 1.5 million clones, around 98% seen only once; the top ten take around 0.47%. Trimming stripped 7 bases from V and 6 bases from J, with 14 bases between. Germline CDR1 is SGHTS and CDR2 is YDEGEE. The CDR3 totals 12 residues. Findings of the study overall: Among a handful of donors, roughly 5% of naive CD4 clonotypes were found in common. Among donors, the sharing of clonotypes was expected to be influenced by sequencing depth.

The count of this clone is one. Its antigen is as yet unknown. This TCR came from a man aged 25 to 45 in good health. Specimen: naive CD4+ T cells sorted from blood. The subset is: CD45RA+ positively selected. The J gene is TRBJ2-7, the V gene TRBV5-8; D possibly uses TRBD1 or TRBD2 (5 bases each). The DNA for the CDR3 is TGTGCCAGCGCCCGTAGGGGAGTCGAGCAGTACTTC. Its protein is CASARRGVEQYF.